This T cell receptor beta chain was identified during a study of T cell responses to AZD1222 COVID-19 vaccine. Sequencing used immunoSEQ multiplex PCR; TCRdb keeps in-frame clones, though not all of them. The sample lists 100,000 to 150,000 clones; 91% were seen once. Study results and caveats: Donors skewed white British and female; clonal diversity was possibly underestimated. Vaccine-associated CD4 TCRs ranged over spike, dominating at 160-218 and 743-854. When two AZD1222 doses had been given, Spike-specific TCR breadth and depth rose. Baseline seropositives among AZD1222 recipients totaled only 5 to 7.

This clone was seen a few times. Its antigen is not known. V was pared by 4 bases and J by 2 bases, with 14 bases between. The germline V gene encodes CDR1 SEHNR and CDR2 FQNEAQ (reference sequence). The CDR3 sequence is 15 residues long. The receptor was derived from an adult who received the AZD1222 COVID-19 vaccine. The genes are TRBV7-9 and TRBJ1-1; D is uncertain. Sequenced material: peripheral blood, taken 28 days after the second AZD1222 dose. The CDR3 coding sequence is TGTGCCAGCAGCTACCCTGCGGGTTCCAACACTGAAGCTTTCTTT. This gives the protein CASSYPAGSNTEAFF.